The rows below give T cell receptor beta chains drawn from one sample of a study of regulatory T cells in long-lasting Graves disease. Each CDR3 protein is one row after TCRdb ran MiXCR on the multiplex PCR reads. Here the sample spans some 280,000 distinct CDR3 sequences, under 25% being singletons. The sample consisted of peripheral blood mononuclear cells (PBMCs), taken when the disease was refractory, from a patient treated with antithyroid drugs. The receptors derive from a female donor with Graves disease. Each CDR3 is given with its conserved first and last residue. A D gene is named only where the DNA matches it firmly. Where a row states a size, it is once, few, many or the class of an expanded clone; other rows omit it.

J,V,size,D,CDR3,DNA
TRBJ1-6,TRBV7-8,many,NA,CASSLVDSPLHF,TGTGCCAGCAGCTTGGTGGATTCACCCCTCCACTTT
TRBJ2-7,TRBV28,many,TRBD2,CASSVAGTNYEQYF,TGTGCCAGCAGTGTAGCGGGGACTAACTACGAGCAGTACTTC
TRBJ2-5,TRBV27,NA,NA,CASRRTSADQETQYF,TGTGCCAGCAGGCGGACGAGCGCGGATCAAGAGACCCAGTACTTC
TRBJ1-3,TRBV7-2,NA,NA,CASSLSGGHGNTIYF,TGTGCCAGCAGCTTAAGCGGGGGGCATGGAAACACCATATATTTT
TRBJ2-7,TRBV14,NA,NA,CASSQVPAFSYEQYF,TGTGCCAGCAGCCAAGTCCCTGCCTTCTCCTACGAGCAGTACTTC
TRBJ2-2,TRBV6-1,many,TRBD2,CASSEGPTSGRFGGELFF,TGTGCCAGCAGTGAAGGCCCGACTAGCGGGAGATTTGGCGGGGAGCTGTTTTTT
TRBJ1-6,TRBV20-1,few,NA,CSARDKGQGSSSPLHF,TGCAGTGCTAGAGATAAGGGACAAGGATCGAGTTCACCCCTCCACTTT
TRBJ2-7,TRBV27,many,NA,CASSLSRTTTYEQYF,TGTGCCAGCAGTTTGAGCCGGACTACTACCTACGAGCAGTACTTC
TRBJ2-5,TRBV28,many,TRBD2,CASSQLAGGYQETQYF,TGTGCCAGCAGTCAACTAGCGGGAGGGTACCAAGAGACCCAGTACTTC
TRBJ2-1,TRBV13,NA,TRBD1,CASSSPGQVTYNEQFF,TGTGCCAGCAGCTCTCCGGGACAGGTAACATACAATGAGCAGTTCTTC
TRBJ2-2,TRBV11-2,many,NA,CASSALQGRGELFF,TGTGCCAGCAGCGCACTACAGGGCCGCGGGGAGCTGTTTTTT
TRBJ2-5,TRBV11-2,NA,TRBD2,CASSLELAGREETQYF,TGTGCCAGCAGCTTAGAACTAGCGGGACGAGAGGAGACCCAGTACTTC
TRBJ1-1,TRBV20-1,once,NA,CSAREGRRAFF,TGCAGTGCTAGAGAGGGGCGTAGAGCTTTCTTT
TRBJ2-6,TRBV11-1,many,NA,CASSQSVASPSGANVLTF,TGTGCCAGCAGCCAGTCAGTGGCCTCTCCCTCTGGGGCCAACGTCCTGACTTTC
TRBJ1-2,TRBV28,many,NA,CASSRGPDYGYTF,TGTGCCAGCAGCCGCGGTCCTGACTATGGCTACACCTTC
TRBJ2-7,TRBV2,many,TRBD1,CASRTGQGPDEQYF,TGTGCCAGCAGGACGGGACAGGGGCCCGACGAGCAGTACTTC
TRBJ2-7,TRBV7-9,few,TRBD1,CASSSPSAGGPYEQYF,TGTGCCAGCAGCTCGCCATCGGCAGGGGGCCCCTACGAGCAGTACTTC
TRBJ2-5,TRBV2,many,TRBD2,CASRTKLAGEEGQETQYF,TGTGCCAGCAGGACAAAACTAGCGGGAGAGGAGGGGCAAGAGACCCAGTACTTC
TRBJ2-2,TRBV5-5,NA,TRBD1,CASSPGTGIHTGELFF,TGTGCCAGCAGCCCCGGGACAGGGATTCACACCGGGGAGCTGTTTTTT
TRBJ1-5,TRBV19,few,NA,CASSTSPWGIYQPQHF,TGTGCCAGTAGTACGTCCCCTTGGGGGATTTACCAGCCCCAGCATTTT
TRBJ2-2,TRBV29-1,NA,NA,CSAGADTGELFF,TGCAGCGCTGGAGCGGACACCGGGGAGCTGTTTTTT
TRBJ2-7,TRBV7-8,many,NA,CASSLDGVNYEQYF,TGTGCCAGCAGCTTAGATGGTGTCAACTACGAGCAGTACTTC
TRBJ2-2,TRBV28,many,TRBD2,CASSFTSADINTGELFF,TGTGCCAGCAGTTTTACTAGCGCAGATATTAACACCGGGGAGCTGTTTTTT
TRBJ2-5,TRBV6-1,many,NA,CASRPGRRPAGPQETQYF,TGTGCCAGCAGACCAGGGCGGCGCCCAGCCGGTCCCCAAGAGACCCAGTACTTC
TRBJ2-5,TRBV2,NA,NA,CASSDRVTGQETQYF,TGTGCCAGCAGTGATCGAGTGACAGGACAAGAGACCCAGTACTTC
TRBJ2-5,TRBV25-1,many,NA,CASSRIGKETQYF,TGTGCCAGCAGTCGAATAGGAAAAGAGACCCAGTACTTC
TRBJ2-5,TRBV5-1,NA,NA,CASSLAGEFQETQYF,TGCGCCAGCAGCTTGGCCGGAGAGTTTCAAGAGACCCAGTACTTC
TRBJ2-5,TRBV20-1,NA,NA,CSASGTQETQYF,TGCAGTGCTAGTGGGACCCAAGAGACCCAGTACTTC
TRBJ1-2,TRBV6-5,many,TRBD1,CASSYRQGSYGYTF,TGTGCCAGCAGTTACAGACAGGGGAGCTATGGCTACACCTTC
TRBJ2-5,TRBV28,many,TRBD1,CASSLARDRKETQYF,TGTGCCAGCAGTCTTGCCCGGGACAGAAAAGAGACCCAGTACTTC
TRBJ1-5,TRBV5-6,NA,TRBD1,CASSKEGQGYQPQHF,TGTGCCAGCAGCAAGGAAGGACAGGGATATCAGCCCCAGCATTTT
TRBJ1-2,TRBV19,NA,NA,CASSMDFRGYTF,TGTGCCAGTAGTATGGACTTCCGGGGCTACACCTTC
TRBJ1-2,TRBV20-1,few,TRBD1,CSARTPGQGGDYGYTF,TGCAGTGCTAGAACCCCGGGACAGGGTGGAGACTATGGCTACACCTTC
TRBJ2-7,TRBV29-1,few,TRBD2,CSVETSGRGNEQYF,TGCAGCGTTGAAACTAGCGGGAGAGGAAACGAGCAGTACTTC
TRBJ2-7,TRBV28,many,NA,CASSPYRNSYEQYF,TGTGCCAGCAGTCCGTACCGGAACTCCTACGAGCAGTACTTC
TRBJ2-7,TRBV29-1,few,NA,CSVDGGTLDEQYF,TGCAGCGTTGATGGAGGGACCCTAGACGAGCAGTACTTC
TRBJ2-1,TRBV27,NA,NA,CASKGGYNEQFF,TGTGCCAGCAAGGGGGGCTACAATGAGCAGTTCTTC
TRBJ2-5,TRBV20-1,many,TRBD2,CSADSGRETQYF,TGCAGTGCAGACAGCGGGAGGGAGACCCAGTACTTC
TRBJ2-1,TRBV20-1,once,TRBD1,CSARDLRGQASNEQFF,TGCAGTGCTAGAGATCTCCGGGGACAGGCCTCCAATGAGCAGTTCTTC
TRBJ2-2,TRBV10-3,many,NA,CAITSAAAEGELFF,TGTGCCATCACCTCCGCGGCTGCCGAGGGGGAGCTGTTTTTT
TRBJ1-2,TRBV20-1,many,NA,CSVEDDYGYTF,TGCAGTGTTGAGGATGACTATGGCTACACCTTC
TRBJ2-3,TRBV12-3/TRBV12-4,NA,TRBD1,CASSKWDSLTDTQYF,TGTGCCAGCAGTAAATGGGACAGCCTCACAGATACGCAGTATTTT